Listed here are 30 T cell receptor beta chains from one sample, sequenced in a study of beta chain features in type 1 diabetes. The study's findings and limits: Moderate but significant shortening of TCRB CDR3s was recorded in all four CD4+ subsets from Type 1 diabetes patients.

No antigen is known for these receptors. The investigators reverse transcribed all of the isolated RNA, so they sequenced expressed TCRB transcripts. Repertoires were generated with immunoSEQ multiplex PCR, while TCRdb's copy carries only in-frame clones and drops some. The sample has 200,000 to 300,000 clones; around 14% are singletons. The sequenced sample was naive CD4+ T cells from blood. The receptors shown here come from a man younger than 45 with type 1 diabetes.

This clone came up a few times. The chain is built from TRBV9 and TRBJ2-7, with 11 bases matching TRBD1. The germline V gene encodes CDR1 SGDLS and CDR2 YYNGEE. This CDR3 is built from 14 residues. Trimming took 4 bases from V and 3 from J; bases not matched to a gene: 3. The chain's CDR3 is CASSKGTGGYEQYF. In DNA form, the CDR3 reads TGTGCCAGCAGCAAGGGGACAGGGGGCTACGAGCAGTACTTC. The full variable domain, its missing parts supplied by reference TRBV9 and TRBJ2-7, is DSGVTQTPKHLITATGQRVTLRCSPRSGDLSVYWYQQSLDQGLQFLIQYYNGEERAKGNILERFSAQQFPDLHSELNLSSLELGDSALYFCASSKGTGGYEQYFGPGTRLTVT.

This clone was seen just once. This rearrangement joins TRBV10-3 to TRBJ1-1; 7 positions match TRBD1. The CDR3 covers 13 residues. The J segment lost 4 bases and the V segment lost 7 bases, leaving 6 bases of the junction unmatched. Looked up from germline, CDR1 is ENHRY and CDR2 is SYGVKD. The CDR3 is CAITSDRVTEAFF. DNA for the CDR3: TGTGCCATCACCTCAGACAGGGTCACTGAAGCTTTCTTT.

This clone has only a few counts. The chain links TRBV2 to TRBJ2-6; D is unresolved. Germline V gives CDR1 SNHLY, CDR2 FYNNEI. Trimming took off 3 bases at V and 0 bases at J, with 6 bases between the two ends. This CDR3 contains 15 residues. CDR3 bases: TGTGCCAGCAGTGATCAGTACTCTGGGGCCAACGTCCTGACTTTC. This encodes CASSDQYSGANVLTF.

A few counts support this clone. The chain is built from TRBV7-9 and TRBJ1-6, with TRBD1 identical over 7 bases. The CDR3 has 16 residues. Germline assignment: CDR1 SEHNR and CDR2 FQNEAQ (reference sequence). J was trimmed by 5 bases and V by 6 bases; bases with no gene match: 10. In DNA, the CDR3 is TGTGCCAGCAGTGTAGGCCAGGGGGTAAATAATTCACCCCTCCACTTT. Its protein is CASSVGQGVNNSPLHF.

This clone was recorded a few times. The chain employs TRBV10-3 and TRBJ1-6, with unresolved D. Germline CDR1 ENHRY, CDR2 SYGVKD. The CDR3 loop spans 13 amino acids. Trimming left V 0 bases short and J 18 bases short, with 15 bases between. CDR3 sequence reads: CAISESMEEDPHF. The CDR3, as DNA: TGTGCCATCAGTGAGTCGATGGAGGAGGATCCCCACTTT.

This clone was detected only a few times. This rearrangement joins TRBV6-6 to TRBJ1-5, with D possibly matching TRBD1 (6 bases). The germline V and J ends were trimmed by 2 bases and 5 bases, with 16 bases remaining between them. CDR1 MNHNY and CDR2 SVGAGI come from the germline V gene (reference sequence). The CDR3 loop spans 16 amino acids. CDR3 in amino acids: CASSYNRAATDQPQHF. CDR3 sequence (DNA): TGTGCCAGCAGTTACAACAGGGCTGCCACCGATCAGCCCCAGCATTTT.

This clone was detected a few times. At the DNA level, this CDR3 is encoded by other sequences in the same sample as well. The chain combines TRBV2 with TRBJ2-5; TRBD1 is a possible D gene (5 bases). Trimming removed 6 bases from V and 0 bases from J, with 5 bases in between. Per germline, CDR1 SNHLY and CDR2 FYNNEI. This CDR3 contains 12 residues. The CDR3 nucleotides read TGTGCCAGCAGGGACAACCAAGAGACCCAGTACTTC. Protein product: CASRDNQETQYF.

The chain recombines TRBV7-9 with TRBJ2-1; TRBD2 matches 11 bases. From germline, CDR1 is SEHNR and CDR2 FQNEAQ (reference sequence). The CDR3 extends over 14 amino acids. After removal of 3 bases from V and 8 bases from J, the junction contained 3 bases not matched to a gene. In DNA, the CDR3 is TGTGCCAGCAGCTTGACACTAGCGGGGGATGAGCAGTTCTTC. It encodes CASSLTLAGDEQFF. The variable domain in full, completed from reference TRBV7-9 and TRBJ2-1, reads DTGVSQNPRHKITKRGQNVTFRCDPISEHNRLYWYRQTLGQGPEFLTYFQNEAQLEKSRLLSDRFSAERPKGSFSTLEIQRTEQGDSAMYLCASSLTLAGDEQFFGPGTRLTVL.

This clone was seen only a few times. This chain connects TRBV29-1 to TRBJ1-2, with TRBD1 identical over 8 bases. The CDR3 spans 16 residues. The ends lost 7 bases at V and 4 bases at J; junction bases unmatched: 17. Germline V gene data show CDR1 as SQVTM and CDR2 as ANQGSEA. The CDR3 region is CSGWDPGAGGAYGYTF. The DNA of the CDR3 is TGCAGCGGTTGGGATCCCGGGGCAGGGGGCGCCTATGGCTACACCTTC.

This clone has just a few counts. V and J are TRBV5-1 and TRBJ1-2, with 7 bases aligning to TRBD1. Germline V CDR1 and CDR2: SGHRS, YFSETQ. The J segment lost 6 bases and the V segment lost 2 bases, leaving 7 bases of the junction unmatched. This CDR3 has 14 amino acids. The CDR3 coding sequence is TGCGCCAGCAGCTTCACAGGGGAGAAGGATGGCTACACCTTC. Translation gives CASSFTGEKDGYTF.

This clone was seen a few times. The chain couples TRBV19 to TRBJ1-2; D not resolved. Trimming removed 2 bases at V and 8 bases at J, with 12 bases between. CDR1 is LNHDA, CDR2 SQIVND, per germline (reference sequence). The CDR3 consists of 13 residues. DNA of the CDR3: TGTGCCAGTAGTATACGCGTACGGGAAGGCTACACCTTC. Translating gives CASSIRVREGYTF.

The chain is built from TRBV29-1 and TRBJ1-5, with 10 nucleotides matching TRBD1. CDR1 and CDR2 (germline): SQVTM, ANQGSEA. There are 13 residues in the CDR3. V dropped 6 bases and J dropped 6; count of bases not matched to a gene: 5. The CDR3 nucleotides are TGCAGCGTCGGACAGGGGGTGAGTCAGCCCCAGCATTTT. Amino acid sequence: CSVGQGVSQPQHF.

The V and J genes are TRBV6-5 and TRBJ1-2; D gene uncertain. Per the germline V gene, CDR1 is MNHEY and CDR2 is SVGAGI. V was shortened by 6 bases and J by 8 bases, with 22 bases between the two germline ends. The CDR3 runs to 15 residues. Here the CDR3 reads CASSLHVVSREGYTF. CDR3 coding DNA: TGTGCCAGCAGCCTCCATGTGGTCTCCCGAGAGGGCTACACCTTC.

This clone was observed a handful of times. The CDR3 region has the DNA TGTGCCAGTAGTACCGGGACAGGGGGAATCGAGCAGTACTTC. Translating it yields CASSTGTGGIEQYF. This chain links TRBV19 with TRBJ2-7; 11 bases are shared with TRBD1. The CDR3 totals 14 residues. Per germline, CDR1 LNHDA and CDR2 SQIVND (reference sequence). The J segment lost 6 bases and the V segment lost 4 bases, leaving 5 bases of the junction unmatched.

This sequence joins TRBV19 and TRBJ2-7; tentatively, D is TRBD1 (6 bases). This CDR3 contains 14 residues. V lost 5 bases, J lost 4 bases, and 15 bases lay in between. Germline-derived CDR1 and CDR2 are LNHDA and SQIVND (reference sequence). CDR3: CASSPRQAKYEQYF. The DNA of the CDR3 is TGTGCCAGTAGTCCGAGACAGGCCAAATACGAGCAGTACTTC.

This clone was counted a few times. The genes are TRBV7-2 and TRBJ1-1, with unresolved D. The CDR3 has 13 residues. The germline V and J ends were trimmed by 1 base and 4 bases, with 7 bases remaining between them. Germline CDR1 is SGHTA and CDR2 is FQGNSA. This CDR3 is CASSLGVSTEAFF. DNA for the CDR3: TGTGCCAGCAGCTTAGGCGTTAGCACTGAAGCTTTCTTT.

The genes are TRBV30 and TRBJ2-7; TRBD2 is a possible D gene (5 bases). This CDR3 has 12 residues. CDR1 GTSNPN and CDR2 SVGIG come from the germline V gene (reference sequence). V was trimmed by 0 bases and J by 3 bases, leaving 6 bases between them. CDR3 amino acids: CAWSVAGYEQYF. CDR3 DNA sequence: TGTGCCTGGAGTGTTGCGGGCTACGAGCAGTACTTC.

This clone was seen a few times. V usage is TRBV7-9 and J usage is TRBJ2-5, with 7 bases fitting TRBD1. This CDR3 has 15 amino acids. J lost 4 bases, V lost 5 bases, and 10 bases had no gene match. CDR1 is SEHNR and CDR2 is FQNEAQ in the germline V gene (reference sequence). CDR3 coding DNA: TGTGCCAGCAGCCCTAGACAGGGAATTCGAGAGACCCAGTACTTC. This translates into CASSPRQGIRETQYF.

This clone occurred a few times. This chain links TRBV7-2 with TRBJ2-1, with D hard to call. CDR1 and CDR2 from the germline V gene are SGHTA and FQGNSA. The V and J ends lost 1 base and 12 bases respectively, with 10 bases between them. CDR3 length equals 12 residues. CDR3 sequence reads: CASSLDSQRQFF. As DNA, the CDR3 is TGTGCCAGCAGCTTAGATTCCCAGCGGCAGTTCTTC.

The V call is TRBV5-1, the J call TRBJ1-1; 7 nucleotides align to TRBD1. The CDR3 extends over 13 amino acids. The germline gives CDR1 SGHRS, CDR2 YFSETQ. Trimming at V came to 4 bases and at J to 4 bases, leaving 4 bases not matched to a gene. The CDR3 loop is CASSLGQATEAFF. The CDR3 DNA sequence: TGCGCCAGCAGCCTTGGACAGGCCACTGAAGCTTTCTTT.

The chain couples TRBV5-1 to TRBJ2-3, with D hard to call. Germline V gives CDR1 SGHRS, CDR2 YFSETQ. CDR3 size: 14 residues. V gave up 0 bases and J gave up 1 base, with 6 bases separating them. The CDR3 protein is CASSLEPGTDTQYF. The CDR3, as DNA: TGCGCCAGCAGCTTGGAGCCGGGCACAGATACGCAGTATTTT.

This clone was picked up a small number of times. The CDR3 DNA is TGCGCCAGCAGCCAACCCCTAGCGGGACGGAGGGCCGGGGAGCTGTTTTTT. Its translation: CASSQPLAGRRAGELFF. The J gene is TRBJ2-2, the V gene TRBV4-1; 9 positions match TRBD2. The length of the CDR3 is 17 residues. V was pared by 2 bases and J by 6 bases, with 10 bases of the junction left unmatched. Germline CDR1 MGHRA, CDR2 YSYEKL.

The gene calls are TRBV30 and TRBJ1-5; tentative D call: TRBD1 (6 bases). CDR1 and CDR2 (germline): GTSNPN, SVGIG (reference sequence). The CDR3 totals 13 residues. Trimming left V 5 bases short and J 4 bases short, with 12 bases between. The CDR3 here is CAWGRGENQPQHF. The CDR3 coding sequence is TGTGCCTGGGGCAGGGGCGAGAATCAGCCCCAGCATTTT. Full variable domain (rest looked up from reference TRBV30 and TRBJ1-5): SQTIHQWPATLVQPVGSPLSLECTVEGTSNPNLYWYRQAAGRGLQLLFYSVGIGQISSEVPQNLSASRPQDRQFILSSKKLLLSDSGFYLCAWGRGENQPQHFGDGTRLSIL.

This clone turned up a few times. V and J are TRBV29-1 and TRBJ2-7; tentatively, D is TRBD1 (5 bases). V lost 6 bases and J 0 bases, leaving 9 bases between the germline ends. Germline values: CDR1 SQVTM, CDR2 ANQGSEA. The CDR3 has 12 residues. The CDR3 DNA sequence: TGCAGCGTGGGGCCAAGCTCCTACGAGCAGTACTTC. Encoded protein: CSVGPSSYEQYF.

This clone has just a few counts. DNA for the CDR3: TGTGCCTGGAGTCCTGCCGGCTATGGCTACACCTTC. Protein: CAWSPAGYGYTF. This rearrangement joins TRBV30 to TRBJ1-2; D ambiguous. CDR3 length: 12 residues. The germline V gene has CDR1 GTSNPN and CDR2 SVGIG (reference sequence). V shed 2 bases and J shed 4 bases, with 8 bases lying between them.

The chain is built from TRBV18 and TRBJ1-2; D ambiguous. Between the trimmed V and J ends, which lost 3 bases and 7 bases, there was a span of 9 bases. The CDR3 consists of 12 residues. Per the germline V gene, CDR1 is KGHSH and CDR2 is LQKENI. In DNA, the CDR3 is TGTGCCAGCTCACCGGCGGAGAGTGGCTACACCTTC. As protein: CASSPAESGYTF. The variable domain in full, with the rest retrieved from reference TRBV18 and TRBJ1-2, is NAGVMQNPRHLVRRRGQEARLRCSPMKGHSHVYWYRQLPEEGLKFMVYLQKENIIDESGMPKERFSAEFPKEGPSILRIQQVVRGDSAAYFCASSPAESGYTFGSGTRLTVV.

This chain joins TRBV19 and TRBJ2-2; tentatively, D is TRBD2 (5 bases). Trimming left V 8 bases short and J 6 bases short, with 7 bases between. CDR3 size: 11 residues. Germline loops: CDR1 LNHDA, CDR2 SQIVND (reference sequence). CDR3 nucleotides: TGTGCCAGTCGGACTGCCGGGGAGCTGTTTTTT. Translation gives CASRTAGELFF.

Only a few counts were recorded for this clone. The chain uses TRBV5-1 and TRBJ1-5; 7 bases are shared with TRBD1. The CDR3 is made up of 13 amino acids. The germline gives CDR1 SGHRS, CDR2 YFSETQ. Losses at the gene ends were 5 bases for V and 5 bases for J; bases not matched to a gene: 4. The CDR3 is CASRLDRDQPQHF. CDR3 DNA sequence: TGCGCCAGCAGGTTAGACAGGGATCAGCCCCAGCATTTT.

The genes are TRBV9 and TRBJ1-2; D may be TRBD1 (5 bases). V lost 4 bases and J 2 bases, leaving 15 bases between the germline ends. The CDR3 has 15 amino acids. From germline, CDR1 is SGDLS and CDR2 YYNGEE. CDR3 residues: CASSSQRAGNYGYTF. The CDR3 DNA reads TGTGCCAGCAGCTCCCAAAGGGCAGGGAACTATGGCTACACCTTC.

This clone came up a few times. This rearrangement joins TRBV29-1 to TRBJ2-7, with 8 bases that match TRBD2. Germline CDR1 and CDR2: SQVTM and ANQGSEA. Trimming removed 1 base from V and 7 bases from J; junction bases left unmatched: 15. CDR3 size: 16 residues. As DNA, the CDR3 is TGCAGCGTTGAAGTTTCGCGCCCGGGGGGGTCAGGTGAGCAGTACTTC. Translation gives CSVEVSRPGGSGEQYF.